The T cell receptor (beta chain) under discussion was sequenced for a study of T cells in Graves' hyperthyroidism and ophthalmopathy. Regarding the study as a whole: Most thyroid-expanded clonotypes above 0.001 were also found in blood. Ophthalmopathy got predicted by the model a median about six months before its onset.

Authors of the study amplified TCR beta CDR3 regions from RNA transcripts. HTBI primers were the set used in a first-round RT-PCR of the TCR CDR3. One entry per CDR3 protein, called by TCRdb with MiXCR from the multiplex PCR reads. Found here are more than 300,000 distinct CDR3 sequences, about 15% of them singletons; the top ten hold approximately 23%. A note on this clonotype: Its antigen is unidentified.

The source of the PBMCs was around 9 ml of fresh peripheral blood. This receptor was obtained from a woman aged 25 to 39 with Graves' hyperthyroidism. Sequencing was done on a sample of blood.

As DNA, the CDR3 is TGTGCCAGCAGCCAAGAACGGCTTTCTCGGCGGGGGCACTCCTACGAGCAGTACTTC. As protein: CASSQERLSRRGHSYEQYF. The genes are TRBV3-1 and TRBJ2-7; tentative D call: TRBD2 (7 bases). Germline values: CDR1 LGHDT, CDR2 YNNKEL (reference sequence). CDR3 length: 19 residues. V was trimmed by 0 bases and J by 0 bases, leaving 21 bases between them.